This T cell receptor beta chain was captured by sequencing in a study of T cells after yellow fever vaccination. Study background: Where fractions had low cell numbers, libraries were prepared from them with the SMART-Seq v4 Ultra Low Input RNA kit.

Trimming took 5 bases from V and 11 from J; bases not matched to a gene: 11. The CDR3 is made up of 13 amino acids. Germline V gene lookup returns CDR1 SEHNR and CDR2 FQNEAQ (reference sequence). General study points: Sorted repertoires could include abundant contaminating clonotypes from bulk cells.

Template switching with 5'RACE generated the TCR cDNA and added a universal primer site and UMIs. TCRdb passed the 5' RACE reads through MiXCR, listing each CDR3 protein once. Altogether around 300,000 distinct CDR3 sequences are present, about 4.5% being singletons, with the ten largest covering 15% to 20%. This clonotype occurred a few times. Its specificity is unknown. The material sequenced was PBMCs, taken 15 days after the yellow fever booster vaccination. The chain links TRBV7-9 to TRBJ1-1; 7 bases map to TRBD1. This receptor was obtained from a young man who received the YFV17D yellow fever vaccine. The CDR3 loop is CASSPTGQAVAFF. The CDR3 bases are TGTGCCAGCAGCCCAACCGGACAGGCGGTGGCTTTCTTT. The whole variable domain, remainder taken from reference TRBV7-9 and TRBJ1-1, is DTGVSQNPRHKITKRGQNVTFRCDPISEHNRLYWYRQTLGQGPEFLTYFQNEAQLEKSRLLSDRFSAERPKGSFSTLEIQRTEQGDSAMYLCASSPTGQAVAFFGQGTRLTVV.